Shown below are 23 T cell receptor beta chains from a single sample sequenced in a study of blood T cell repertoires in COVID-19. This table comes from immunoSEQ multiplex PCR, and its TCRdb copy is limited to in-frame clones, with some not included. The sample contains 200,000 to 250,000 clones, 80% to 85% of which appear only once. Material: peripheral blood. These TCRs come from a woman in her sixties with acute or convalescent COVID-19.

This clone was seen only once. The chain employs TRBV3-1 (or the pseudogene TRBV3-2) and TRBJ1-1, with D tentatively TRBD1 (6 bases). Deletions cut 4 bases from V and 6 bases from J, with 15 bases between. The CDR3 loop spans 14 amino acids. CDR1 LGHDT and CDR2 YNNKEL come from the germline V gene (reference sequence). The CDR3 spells CASSPQQGDAEAFF. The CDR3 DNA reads TGTGCCAGCAGCCCCCAACAGGGTGACGCTGAAGCTTTCTTT.

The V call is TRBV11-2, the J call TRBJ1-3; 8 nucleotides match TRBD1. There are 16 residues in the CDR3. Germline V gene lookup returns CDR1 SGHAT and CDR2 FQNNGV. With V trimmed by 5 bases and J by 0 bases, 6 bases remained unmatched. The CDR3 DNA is TGTGCCAGCAGCCGCAGACAGGGGAGCTCTGGAAACACCATATATTTT. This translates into CASSRRQGSSGNTIYF.

CDR3 DNA: TGTGCCAGCAGTTACTCGGGCAGACCGAACACTGAAGCTTTCTTT. Protein: CASSYSGRPNTEAFF. This chain uses TRBV6-5 with TRBJ1-1; no definite D call. The V end was cut by 0 bases, the J end by 1 base, with 9 bases between. CDR3 length: 15 amino acids. Per germline, CDR1 MNHEY and CDR2 SVGAGI.

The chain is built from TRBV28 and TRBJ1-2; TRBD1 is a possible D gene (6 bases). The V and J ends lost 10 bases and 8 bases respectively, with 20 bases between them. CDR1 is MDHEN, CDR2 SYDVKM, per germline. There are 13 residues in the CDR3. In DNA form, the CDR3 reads TGTGCCATCTTCGACCGGGACAAAAGCGGCTACACCTTC. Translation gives CAIFDRDKSGYTF.

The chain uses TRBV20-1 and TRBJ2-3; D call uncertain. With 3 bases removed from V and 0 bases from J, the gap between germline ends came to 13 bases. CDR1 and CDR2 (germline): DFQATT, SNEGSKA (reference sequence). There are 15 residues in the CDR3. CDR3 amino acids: CSASSASESTDTQYF. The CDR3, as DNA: TGCAGTGCTAGTTCCGCAAGCGAAAGCACAGATACGCAGTATTTT.

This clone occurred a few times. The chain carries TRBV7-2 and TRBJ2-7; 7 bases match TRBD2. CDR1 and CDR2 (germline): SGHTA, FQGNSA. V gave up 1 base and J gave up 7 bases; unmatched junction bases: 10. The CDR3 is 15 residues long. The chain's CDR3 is CASSLDGTIYQEQYF. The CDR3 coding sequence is TGTGCCAGCAGCTTAGACGGGACTATCTATCAAGAGCAGTACTTC.

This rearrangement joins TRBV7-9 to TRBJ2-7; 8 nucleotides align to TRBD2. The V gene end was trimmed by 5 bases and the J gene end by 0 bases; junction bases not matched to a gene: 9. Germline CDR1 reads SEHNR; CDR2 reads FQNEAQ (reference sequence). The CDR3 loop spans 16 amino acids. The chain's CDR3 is CASSESRGGSSYEQYF. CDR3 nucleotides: TGTGCCAGCAGCGAGTCTCGGGGGGGAAGCTCCTACGAGCAGTACTTC.

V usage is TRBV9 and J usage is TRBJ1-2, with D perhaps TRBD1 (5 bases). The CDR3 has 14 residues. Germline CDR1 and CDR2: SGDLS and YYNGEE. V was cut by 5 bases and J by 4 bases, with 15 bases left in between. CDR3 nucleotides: TGTGCCAGCAGACCAGACAGCACGGCCTATGGCTACACCTTC. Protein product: CASRPDSTAYGYTF.

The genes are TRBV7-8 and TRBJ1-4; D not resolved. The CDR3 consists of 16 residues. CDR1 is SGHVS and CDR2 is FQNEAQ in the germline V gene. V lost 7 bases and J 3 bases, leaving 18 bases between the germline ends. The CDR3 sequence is CASTPGSLAANEKLFF. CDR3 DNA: TGTGCCAGCACCCCGGGATCCCTTGCGGCTAATGAAAAACTGTTTTTT.

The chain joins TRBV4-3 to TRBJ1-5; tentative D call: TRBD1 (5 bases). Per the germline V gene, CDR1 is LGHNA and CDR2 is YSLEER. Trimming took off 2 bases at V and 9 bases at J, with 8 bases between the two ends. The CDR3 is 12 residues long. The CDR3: CASSQFGGPQHF. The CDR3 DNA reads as TGCGCCAGCAGCCAATTCGGGGGGCCCCAGCATTTT.

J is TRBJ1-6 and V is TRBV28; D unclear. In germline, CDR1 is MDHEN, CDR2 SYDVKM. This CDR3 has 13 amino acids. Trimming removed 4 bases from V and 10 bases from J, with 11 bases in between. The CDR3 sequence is CASSSRAGSPLHF. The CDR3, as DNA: TGTGCCAGCAGTTCCCGGGCGGGATCACCCCTCCACTTT.

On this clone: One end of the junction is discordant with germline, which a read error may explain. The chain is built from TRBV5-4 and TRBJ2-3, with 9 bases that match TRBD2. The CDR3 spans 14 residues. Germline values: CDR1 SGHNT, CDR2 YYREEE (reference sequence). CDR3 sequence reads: CASSLGTSTNTQYF. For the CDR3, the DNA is TGTGCCAGCAGCCTCGGGACTAGCACAAATACGCAGTATTTT.

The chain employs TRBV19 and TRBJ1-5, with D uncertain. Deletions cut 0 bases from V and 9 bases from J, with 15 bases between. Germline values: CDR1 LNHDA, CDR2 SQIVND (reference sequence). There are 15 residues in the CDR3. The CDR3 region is CASSIELSRTRPQHF. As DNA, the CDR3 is TGTGCCAGTAGTATAGAACTATCCCGAACTAGGCCCCAGCATTTT. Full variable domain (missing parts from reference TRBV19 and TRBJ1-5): DGGITQSPKYLFRKEGQNVTLSCEQNLNHDAMYWYRQDPGQGLRLIYYSQIVNDFQKGDIAEGYSVSREKKESFPLTVTSAQKNPTAFYLCASSIELSRTRPQHFGDGTRLSIL.

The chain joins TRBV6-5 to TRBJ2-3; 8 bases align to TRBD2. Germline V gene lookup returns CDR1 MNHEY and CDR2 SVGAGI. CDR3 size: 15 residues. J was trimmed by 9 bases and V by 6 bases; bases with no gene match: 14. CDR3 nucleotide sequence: TGTGCCAGCAGGAGAGGCGGGGGGACCTCAGGGACGCAGTATTTT. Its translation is CASRRGGGTSGTQYF.

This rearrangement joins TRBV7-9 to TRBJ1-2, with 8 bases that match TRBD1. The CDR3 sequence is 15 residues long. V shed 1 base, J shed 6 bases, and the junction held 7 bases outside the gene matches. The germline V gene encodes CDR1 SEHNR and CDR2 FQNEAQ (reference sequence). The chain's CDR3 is CASSLEGQASHGYTF. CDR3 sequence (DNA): TGTGCCAGCAGCTTAGAGGGACAGGCTTCTCATGGCTACACCTTC.

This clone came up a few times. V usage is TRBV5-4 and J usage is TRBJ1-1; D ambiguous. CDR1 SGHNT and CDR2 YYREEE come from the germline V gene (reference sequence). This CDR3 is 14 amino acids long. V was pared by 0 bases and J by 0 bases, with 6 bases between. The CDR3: CASSLEPMNTEAFF. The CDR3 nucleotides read TGTGCCAGCAGCTTGGAGCCGATGAACACTGAAGCTTTCTTT.

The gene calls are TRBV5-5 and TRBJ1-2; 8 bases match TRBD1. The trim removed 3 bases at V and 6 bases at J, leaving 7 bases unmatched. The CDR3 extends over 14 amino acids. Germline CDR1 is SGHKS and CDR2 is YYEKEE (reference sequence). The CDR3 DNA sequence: TGTGCCAGCAGCTCCCCGACAGGGGTGAATGGCTACACCTTC. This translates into CASSSPTGVNGYTF.

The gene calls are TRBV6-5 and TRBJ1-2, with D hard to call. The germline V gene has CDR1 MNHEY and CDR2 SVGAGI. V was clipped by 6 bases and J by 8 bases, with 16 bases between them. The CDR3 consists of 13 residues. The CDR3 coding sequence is TGTGCCAGCAGACTACATCCCACGGGGGGCTACACCTTC. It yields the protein CASRLHPTGGYTF.

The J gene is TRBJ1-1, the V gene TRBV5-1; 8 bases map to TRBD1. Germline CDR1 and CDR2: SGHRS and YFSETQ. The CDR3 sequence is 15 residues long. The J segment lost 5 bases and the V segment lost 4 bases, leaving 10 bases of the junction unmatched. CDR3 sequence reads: CASSRTGQESTEAFF. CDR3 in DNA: TGCGCCAGCAGCCGAACGGGACAGGAAAGTACTGAAGCTTTCTTT.

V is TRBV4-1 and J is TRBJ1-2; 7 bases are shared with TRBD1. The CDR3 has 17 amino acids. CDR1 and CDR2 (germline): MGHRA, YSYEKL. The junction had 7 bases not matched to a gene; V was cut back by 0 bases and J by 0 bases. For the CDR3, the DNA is TGCGCCAGCAGCCAAGACGCCACAGGGGCTGCTAACTATGGCTACACCTTC. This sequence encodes CASSQDATGAANYGYTF.

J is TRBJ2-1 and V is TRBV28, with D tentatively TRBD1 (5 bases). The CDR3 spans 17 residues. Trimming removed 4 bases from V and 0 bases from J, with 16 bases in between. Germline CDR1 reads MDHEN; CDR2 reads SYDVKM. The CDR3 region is CASSSQGLQSSYNEQFF. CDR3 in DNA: TGTGCCAGCAGTTCGCAGGGTCTCCAAAGCTCCTACAATGAGCAGTTCTTC.

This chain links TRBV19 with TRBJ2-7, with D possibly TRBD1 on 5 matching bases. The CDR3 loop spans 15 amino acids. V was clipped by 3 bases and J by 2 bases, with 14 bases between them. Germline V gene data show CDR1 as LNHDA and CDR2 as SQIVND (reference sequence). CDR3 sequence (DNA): TGTGCCAGTAGTATGGTCGGCAGGGCCACCTACGAGCAGTACTTC. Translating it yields CASSMVGRATYEQYF.

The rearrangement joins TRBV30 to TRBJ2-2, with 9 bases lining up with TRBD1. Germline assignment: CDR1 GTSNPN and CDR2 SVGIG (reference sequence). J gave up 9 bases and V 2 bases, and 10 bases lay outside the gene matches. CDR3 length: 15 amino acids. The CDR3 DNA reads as TGTGCCTGGAGTATGGGACAGGGCTCGACCAGGGAGCTGTTTTTT. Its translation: CAWSMGQGSTRELFF.